The present T cell receptor beta chain was sequenced within a study of Tregs in tolerant kidney transplant recipients (dated by TCRdb to the late 2010s). Regarding the study in general: The transplants used related donors along with nonmyeloablative bone marrow transplantation, and in the human trials mixed chimerism was transient. The study applied TCRbeta sequencing to find donor-specific regulatory T cells before combined kidney and bone marrow transplantation and then followed those same cells after transplant. Study-wide findings and limitations: Biological reproducibility was not directly assessed, although technical replication error appeared to be minimal. Because the study included only a small number of patients, the results must be confirmed in larger populations and under other immunosuppression protocols. In tolerant patients, the expansion of donor-specific Tregs was greater than global Treg expansion, suggesting that the expansion was antigen-driven rather than nonspecific. Expanding Tregs with activated donor B cells appeared to identify the most biologically relevant and donor-specific TCRbeta repertoire. For some patients the PCR primers changed over time, which made it impossible to compare the samples from those patients at the nucleotide level.

Details on this clone: The specificity of this receptor is unknown. No clone much larger than this one lies a single base away; base qualities are absent.

For TCRbeta CDR3 sequencing, genomic DNA was extracted from sorted cells using the QIAGEN DNeasy Blood and Tissue Kit. High-throughput TCRbeta CDR3 sequencing, which included PCR amplification with bias correction and internal controls, was done commercially through immunoSEQ. As for the original processing: Unique productive TCRbeta sequences were defined by CDR3 nucleotide sequence where primers matched, and otherwise by CDR3 amino acid sequence together with Vbeta and Jbeta genes. As a correction for sorting error, sequences shared between sorted populations at a frequency ratio of 2:1 or less were discarded, and the remaining shared sequences were assigned to the higher population. A sequence counted as donor-reactive if, in CFSE-low cells, the sequence had a frequency of at least 0.01% and was expanded at least 5-fold compared with unstimulated cells. Repertoire divergence was quantified by Jensen-Shannon divergence calculated from the top 100 TCRbeta sequences ranked by frequency. When a sample had multiple sequencing runs, each run was corrected for sorting error separately and the runs were then pooled. TCRdb obtained this table from immuneACCESS and retained in-frame rearrangements with V and J assigned. These tables miss some clones; where compared with another copy, unresolved V genes account for less than half of the shortfall, and the remainder is unexplained. The V and J calls and the clone size are those of that table, but D and trimming were determined from the DNA. The sample has some 64,000 clones on record, under 98% of them singletons. Of the sample, 0.34% is held by the ten largest clones.

The sample's time point label, decoded: blood sample drawn before combined kidney and bone marrow transplant. Unstimulated Tregs (CD4+CD25+CD127-), CD4+ non-Tregs (CD4+CD25-), CD4 and CD8 cells were FACS-sorted from thawed PBMCs. Prior to Treg sorting, thawed PBMCs were rested overnight with 200 IU/ml IL-2 at 37 degrees C. The patients were several recipients of combined kidney and bone marrow transplants from the ITN036ST trial, and samples were available only from these trial subjects. Healthy control blood was processed to PBMCs by Ficoll density gradient and cryopreserved, and patient PBMCs were collected before and after transplant. Trimmed from V: 4 bases; trimmed from J: 0 bases; junction bases lacking a gene match: 6. The CDR3 measures 16 amino acids from cysteine to phenylalanine. Only the CDR3 DNA is retained, 48 bases long and in frame from the first base. CDR1 and CDR2, per the germline V gene, are SGHDT and YYEEEE.

This clonotype was obtained from a human donor who received a combined kidney and bone marrow transplant. Sample: Tregs from blood, taken before the transplant. This chain is built from TRBV5-6 and TRBJ2-3, and TRBD2 matches 9 of the central bases. In nucleotide form, the sequence is TGTGCCAGCAGCCGACCCACTAGCGGGAGCACAGATACGCAGTATTTT. Translated, it reads CASSRPTSGSTDTQYF.